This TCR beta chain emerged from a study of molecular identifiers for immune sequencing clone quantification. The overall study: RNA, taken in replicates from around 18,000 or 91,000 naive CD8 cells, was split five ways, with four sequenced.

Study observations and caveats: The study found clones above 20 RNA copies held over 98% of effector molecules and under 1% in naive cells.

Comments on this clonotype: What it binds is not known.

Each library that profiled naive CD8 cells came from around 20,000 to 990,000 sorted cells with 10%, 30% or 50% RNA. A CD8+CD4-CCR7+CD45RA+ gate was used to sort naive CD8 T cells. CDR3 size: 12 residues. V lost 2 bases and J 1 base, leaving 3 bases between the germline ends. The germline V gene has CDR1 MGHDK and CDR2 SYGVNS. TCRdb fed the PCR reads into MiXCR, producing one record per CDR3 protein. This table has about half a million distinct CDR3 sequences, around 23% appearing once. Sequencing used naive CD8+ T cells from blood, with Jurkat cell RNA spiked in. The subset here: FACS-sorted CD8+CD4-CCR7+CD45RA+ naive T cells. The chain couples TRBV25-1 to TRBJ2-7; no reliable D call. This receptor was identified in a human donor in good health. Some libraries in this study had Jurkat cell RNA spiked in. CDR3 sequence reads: CASSEGSYEQYF. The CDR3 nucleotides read TGTGCCAGCAGTGAAGGTTCCTACGAGCAGTACTTC.